The 9 T cell receptor beta chains given below trace back to one sample, sequenced in a study of molecular identifiers for immune sequencing clone quantification. TCRdb fed the PCR reads into MiXCR, producing one record per CDR3 protein. The sample carries approximately 590,000 distinct CDR3 sequences, roughly 25% recorded once. Sample: naive CD8+ T cells from blood, with Jurkat cell RNA spiked in. The subset here: FACS-sorted CD8+CD4-CCR7+CD45RA+ naive T cells. The source is a human donor in good health. Some libraries in this study had Jurkat cell RNA spiked in.

This clonotype was found a few times. The chain carries TRBV3-1 and TRBJ2-7; D is uncertain. V shed 0 bases and J shed 7 bases, with 10 bases lying between them. CDR3 size: 13 residues. From germline, CDR1 is LGHDT and CDR2 YNNKEL (reference sequence). Here the CDR3 reads CASSQDPPWEQYF. The DNA for the CDR3 is TGTGCCAGCAGCCAAGACCCCCCGTGGGAGCAGTACTTC.

This clonotype was detected only once. This sequence joins TRBV4-3 and TRBJ2-7; a possible D gene is TRBD2 (5 bases). The CDR3 extends over 16 amino acids. The V end was cut by 1 base, the J end by 4 bases, with 17 bases between. Germline V gene sequence: CDR1 LGHNA, CDR2 YSLEER. CDR3 DNA sequence: TGCGCCAGCAGCCAAGCTCCGGCTAGCAGGCCATACGAGCAGTACTTC. Protein product: CASSQAPASRPYEQYF.

This clonotype was seen ten or more times. The chain uses TRBV2 and TRBJ1-2, with 8 bases that match TRBD1. The CDR3 runs to 13 residues. Germline-derived CDR1 and CDR2 are SNHLY and FYNNEI. The V gene end was trimmed by 7 bases and the J gene end by 2 bases; junction bases not matched to a gene: 3. CDR3 region: CASIRTGNYGYTF. The DNA of the CDR3 is TGTGCCAGCATCAGGACAGGGAACTATGGCTACACCTTC.

This clonotype has a handful of counts. The rearrangement uses TRBV6-2 or TRBV6-3 and TRBJ2-6; tentative D call: TRBD1 (6 bases). CDR3 length: 17 residues. The V gene's germline CDR1 is MNHEY and CDR2 SVGEGT. Trimming took off 5 bases at V and 4 bases at J, with 18 bases between the two ends. CDR3 in amino acids: CASSHPGTLSGANVLTF. CDR3 in DNA: TGTGCCAGCAGTCACCCCGGGACACTCTCCGGGGCCAACGTCCTGACTTTC.

The chain couples TRBV9 to TRBJ2-3, with D tentatively TRBD2 (5 bases). The CDR3 is made up of 15 amino acids. CDR1 and CDR2 (germline): SGDLS, YYNGEE. Trimming took off 7 bases at V and 4 bases at J, with 19 bases between the two ends. The CDR3: CASSWVAGGPDTQYF. The CDR3 region has the DNA TGTGCCAGCTCGTGGGTCGCGGGCGGGCCAGATACGCAGTATTTT.

The rearrangement links TRBV27 to TRBJ2-3; 14 bases agree with TRBD2. V was pared by 3 bases and J by 3 bases, with 8 bases of the junction left unmatched. Germline CDR1 reads MNHEY; CDR2 reads SMNVEV (reference sequence). CDR3 length: 18 amino acids. The CDR3 here is CASSFSGLAGVGTDTQYF. CDR3 sequence (DNA): TGTGCCAGCAGTTTCTCGGGACTAGCGGGAGTCGGTACAGATACGCAGTATTTT.

This clonotype was seen repeatedly, ten times or more. The chain links TRBV29-1 to TRBJ1-1; 7 bases agree with TRBD1. The CDR3 runs to 16 residues. From germline, CDR1 is SQVTM and CDR2 ANQGSEA. The ends lost 1 base at V and 1 base at J; junction bases unmatched: 9. This CDR3 is CSVEGHLGQRNTEAFF. Written as DNA, the CDR3 is TGCAGCGTTGAAGGTCATTTGGGACAGCGGAACACTGAAGCTTTCTTT.

The chain joins TRBV2 to TRBJ2-7; the match to TRBD1 covers 8 bases. V was pared by 6 bases and J by 4 bases, with 11 bases of the junction left unmatched. Germline CDR1 reads SNHLY; CDR2 reads FYNNEI. CDR3 length equals 15 residues. The CDR3 DNA reads as TGTGCCAGCAGGACGGGGACAGGACGGGGATACGAGCAGTACTTC. The encoded protein is CASRTGTGRGYEQYF.

Notes on this clonotype: A much bigger clone sits one base away, suggesting this may be a read error. This chain links TRBV27 with TRBJ2-7; 10 nucleotides line up with TRBD1. The germline V gene encodes CDR1 MNHEY and CDR2 SMNVEV (reference sequence). The length of the CDR3 is 12 residues. The CDR3 DNA sequence: TGTGTCAGCAGGGACAGGGGATACGAGCAGTACTTC. The encoded protein is CVSRDRGYEQYF.